This TCR beta chain was observed in a study of OX40 agonist ivuxolimab in advanced cancers. For the study at large: Partial responses were achieved by three patients, of whom one had hepatocellular carcinoma and two had cutaneous melanoma.

TCRdb keeps only in-frame clones here, not all; method: immunoSEQ multiplex PCR. The table shows fewer than 95,000 clones, with roughly 90% occurring only once. Findings and limits, study-wide: Expanded clones belonging to CD8+ T cells outnumbered, on average, those of CD4+. Some nonresponders additionally presented with little normalized T-cell clonal expansion.

To note about this clone: No antigen is known for it.

J lost 0 bases, V lost 7 bases, and 15 bases had no gene match. Germline CDR1 and CDR2: SGHNT and YENEEA. This CDR3 is 17 amino acids long. Here the sequenced sample was CD4+ or CD8+ T cells sorted from blood, taken in a trial of the OX40 agonist ivuxolimab. The V gene is TRBV11-3, the J gene TRBJ2-7, with TRBD1 matching over 7 bases. This receptor was obtained from an adult with an advanced solid tumor such as melanoma, head and neck, liver or kidney cancer. This CDR3 is CASTSYSGTESSYEQYF. The CDR3 DNA follows: TGTGCCAGCACCTCGTACTCCGGGACAGAGAGCTCCTACGAGCAGTACTTC. The full variable domain, completed using reference TRBV11-3 and TRBJ2-7, is EAGVVQSPRYKIIEKKQPVAFWCNPISGHNTLYWYLQNLGQGPELLIRYENEEAVDDSQLPKDRFSAERLKGVDSTLKIQPAELGDSAVYLCASTSYSGTESSYEQYFGPGTRLTVT.